This entry is about one TCR beta chain. The germline CDR1 and CDR2 sequences are MNHGY and SAAAGT. V lost 5 bases and J 1 base, leaving 8 bases between the germline ends. The CDR3 loop spans 13 amino acids. The sample belongs to a study of sequential checkpoint blockade in melanoma. Treatment described: randomized to nivolumab then ipilimumab (arm A) or the reverse (arm B). The data were produced by immunoSEQ multiplex PCR, yet TCRdb's version contains in-frame clones alone and is incomplete. This sample has 7,500 to 8,500 clones, with around a quarter found just once. The chain is built from TRBV6-8 and TRBJ1-1; a weak D match, TRBD1 (5 bases). The clonotype comes from a human donor with melanoma. The sample in question was tumor tissue (inferred from file names), obtained from a patient given nivolumab and ipilimumab in sequence. The CDR3 protein is CASSDGANTEAFF. CDR3 bases: TGTGCCAGCAGTGATGGGGCGAACACTGAAGCTTTCTTT.